The rows below give T cell receptor beta chains drawn from one sample of a study of T cells after yellow fever vaccination. MiXCR, applied by TCRdb to the 5' RACE reads, yields one record per CDR3 protein. The table records 300,000 to 350,000 distinct CDR3 sequences, around 4.1% of them present only once. The source material was PBMCs, sampled 5 days after the yellow fever booster vaccination. The source of these receptors is a man aged 18 to 30 who received the YFV17D yellow fever vaccine. The CDR3 runs from the conserved cysteine through the conserved F or W. The order of the fields is V gene, J gene, clone size, D gene, CDR3 protein, CDR3 DNA. A D gene is named only where the DNA matches it firmly. Size is stated for part of the rows, as once, few or many counts, or as a class when the clone is expanded.

v_gene: TRBV18; j_gene: TRBJ1-1; abundance: many; d_gene: .; CDR3aa: CASGRGNTEAFF; CDR3nt: TGTGCCAGCGGCAGGGGGAACACTGAAGCTTTCTTT
v_gene: TRBV3-1; j_gene: TRBJ1-5; abundance: .; d_gene: .; CDR3aa: CASSQGRSDQPQHF; CDR3nt: TGTGCCAGCAGCCAAGGCAGGAGCGATCAGCCCCAGCATTTT
v_gene: TRBV20-1; j_gene: TRBJ1-4; abundance: many; d_gene: .; CDR3aa: CSAKGGPNEKLFF; CDR3nt: TGCAGTGCTAAGGGGGGTCCCAATGAAAAACTGTTTTTT
v_gene: TRBV5-1; j_gene: TRBJ1-1; abundance: few; d_gene: .; CDR3aa: CASRPPGIGTEAFF; CDR3nt: TGCGCCAGCCGTCCCCCAGGGATCGGCACTGAAGCTTTCTTT
v_gene: TRBV20-1; j_gene: TRBJ2-5; abundance: .; d_gene: .; CDR3aa: CSARDPGRNFQETQYF; CDR3nt: TGCAGTGCTAGAGATCCGGGGCGGAACTTTCAAGAGACCCAGTACTTC
v_gene: TRBV20-1; j_gene: TRBJ2-5; abundance: .; d_gene: TRBD1; CDR3aa: CSARVLAGGKQETQYF; CDR3nt: TGCAGTGCTAGGGTGTTGGCAGGGGGAAAGCAAGAGACCCAGTACTTC
v_gene: TRBV5-1; j_gene: TRBJ2-2; abundance: many; d_gene: .; CDR3aa: CASSLVPGELFF; CDR3nt: TGCGCCAGCAGCTTGGTGCCCGGGGAGCTGTTTTTT
v_gene: TRBV25-1; j_gene: TRBJ2-1; abundance: few; d_gene: TRBD2; CDR3aa: CASSDSGGGDNEQFF; CDR3nt: TGTGCCAGCAGTGATAGCGGGGGTGGGGACAATGAGCAGTTCTTC
v_gene: TRBV6-2/TRBV6-3; j_gene: TRBJ2-3; abundance: many; d_gene: .; CDR3aa: CASRSSRGLLATDTQYF; CDR3nt: TGTGCCAGCAGATCTTCGCGGGGCTTATTGGCTACAGATACGCAGTATTTT
v_gene: TRBV4-1; j_gene: TRBJ2-3; abundance: many; d_gene: .; CDR3aa: CASSHSSTDTQYF; CDR3nt: TGCGCCAGCAGCCACTCAAGCACAGATACGCAGTATTTT
v_gene: TRBV7-2; j_gene: TRBJ2-5; abundance: .; d_gene: .; CDR3aa: CASSSGLQKGTQYF; CDR3nt: TGTGCCAGCAGCTCGGGCCTCCAGAAGGGGACCCAGTACTTC
v_gene: TRBV7-8; j_gene: TRBJ1-5; abundance: .; d_gene: TRBD1; CDR3aa: CASSISRGDSNSNQPQHF; CDR3nt: TGTGCCAGCAGCATATCGCGCGGGGACAGCAATAGCAATCAGCCCCAGCATTTT
v_gene: TRBV11-2; j_gene: TRBJ2-5; abundance: many; d_gene: TRBD1; CDR3aa: CASSLDWTGELETQYF; CDR3nt: TGTGCCAGCAGTTTGGACTGGACAGGGGAATTGGAGACCCAGTACTTC
v_gene: TRBV4-2; j_gene: TRBJ1-1; abundance: few; d_gene: .; CDR3aa: CASSQETLGNTEAFF; CDR3nt: TGTGCCAGCAGCCAAGAGACCCTCGGAAACACTGAAGCTTTCTTT
v_gene: TRBV4-3; j_gene: TRBJ2-2; abundance: .; d_gene: .; CDR3aa: CASSQDSRRGNTGELFF; CDR3nt: TGCGCCAGCAGCCAAGACTCTCGGCGGGGTAACACCGGGGAGCTGTTTTTT
v_gene: TRBV7-3; j_gene: TRBJ2-3; abundance: many; d_gene: TRBD2; CDR3aa: CASSLYGTSGGAGTDTQYF; CDR3nt: TGTGCCAGCAGCCTCTACGGGACTAGCGGGGGGGCCGGCACAGATACGCAGTATTTT
v_gene: TRBV7-2; j_gene: TRBJ1-5; abundance: .; d_gene: .; CDR3aa: CASSLDVGRNQPQHF; CDR3nt: TGTGCCAGCAGCTTAGATGTGGGTCGCAATCAGCCCCAGCATTTT
v_gene: TRBV4-3; j_gene: TRBJ2-3; abundance: many; d_gene: TRBD2; CDR3aa: CASSQGKAGGADTQYF; CDR3nt: TGCGCCAGCAGCCAAGGCAAAGCGGGGGGCGCAGATACGCAGTATTTT
v_gene: TRBV5-1; j_gene: TRBJ1-2; abundance: .; d_gene: .; CDR3aa: CASSLSGAQYGYTF; CDR3nt: TGCGCCAGCAGCTTGAGCGGCGCTCAGTATGGCTACACCTTC
v_gene: TRBV6-1; j_gene: TRBJ2-7; abundance: many; d_gene: TRBD1; CDR3aa: CASSEPTGVYEQYF; CDR3nt: TGTGCCAGCAGTGAACCGACAGGGGTTTACGAGCAGTACTTC
v_gene: TRBV5-1; j_gene: TRBJ1-2; abundance: many; d_gene: .; CDR3aa: CASSPPAGGGYTF; CDR3nt: TGCGCCAGCAGCCCGCCGGCAGGCGGTGGCTACACCTTC
v_gene: TRBV7-8; j_gene: TRBJ1-6; abundance: .; d_gene: .; CDR3aa: CASSPSRQGNLSPLHF; CDR3nt: TGTGCCAGCAGCCCCTCCCGGCAGGGGAATCTATCACCCCTCCACTTT
v_gene: TRBV2; j_gene: TRBJ2-2; abundance: few; d_gene: .; CDR3aa: CASIRGTNTGELFF; CDR3nt: TGTGCCAGCATCCGGGGGACGAACACCGGGGAGCTGTTTTTT
v_gene: TRBV5-1; j_gene: TRBJ1-1; abundance: .; d_gene: .; CDR3aa: CASSLDSRVTEAFF; CDR3nt: TGCGCCAGCAGCTTAGATTCCAGGGTCACTGAAGCTTTCTTT
v_gene: TRBV4-1; j_gene: TRBJ2-3; abundance: many; d_gene: .; CDR3aa: CASSQVRGSDTQYF; CDR3nt: TGCGCCAGCAGCCAAGTGCGAGGGTCAGATACGCAGTATTTT
v_gene: TRBV7-3; j_gene: TRBJ2-2; abundance: .; d_gene: .; CDR3aa: CASSSRNTGELFF; CDR3nt: TGTGCCAGCAGCTCTCGAAATACCGGGGAGCTGTTTTTT
v_gene: TRBV12-5; j_gene: TRBJ2-1; abundance: few; d_gene: .; CDR3aa: CASGSFGEQFF; CDR3nt: TGTGCTAGTGGCTCCTTCGGTGAGCAGTTCTTC
v_gene: TRBV18; j_gene: TRBJ2-1; abundance: few; d_gene: .; CDR3aa: CASSPGTSRPYNEQFF; CDR3nt: TGTGCCAGCTCACCTGGTACTAGCCGGCCGTACAATGAGCAGTTCTTC
v_gene: TRBV27; j_gene: TRBJ2-1; abundance: few; d_gene: TRBD1; CDR3aa: CASSLLGQGRNEQFF; CDR3nt: TGTGCCAGCAGTTTACTGGGACAGGGACGGAATGAGCAGTTCTTC
v_gene: TRBV20-1; j_gene: TRBJ1-1; abundance: few; d_gene: .; CDR3aa: CSARGGVMNTEAFF; CDR3nt: TGCAGTGCCCGCGGGGGGGTCATGAACACTGAAGCTTTCTTT
v_gene: TRBV12-3/TRBV12-4; j_gene: TRBJ2-7; abundance: few; d_gene: TRBD1; CDR3aa: CASSSGTGPYEQYF; CDR3nt: TGTGCCAGCAGTTCCGGGACAGGGCCTTACGAGCAGTACTTC
v_gene: TRBV11-2; j_gene: TRBJ2-5; abundance: many; d_gene: TRBD2; CDR3aa: CASRHLAAQYF; CDR3nt: TGTGCCAGCAGACACCTAGCGGCCCAGTACTTC
v_gene: TRBV25-1; j_gene: TRBJ1-6; abundance: many; d_gene: .; CDR3aa: CASSVGGRESPLHF; CDR3nt: TGTGCCAGCAGCGTGGGCGGACGGGAATCACCCCTCCACTTT
v_gene: TRBV5-1; j_gene: TRBJ1-1; abundance: few; d_gene: .; CDR3aa: CASSPGGQAEAFF; CDR3nt: TGCGCCAGCAGCCCCGGTGGGCAGGCTGAAGCTTTCTTT
v_gene: TRBV12-3/TRBV12-4; j_gene: TRBJ1-5; abundance: few; d_gene: .; CDR3aa: CASSLGVIGNQPQHF; CDR3nt: TGTGCCAGCAGTTTGGGGGTTATCGGGAATCAGCCCCAGCATTTT
v_gene: TRBV9; j_gene: TRBJ2-6; abundance: .; d_gene: .; CDR3aa: CASSVAIGAAGANVLTF; CDR3nt: TGTGCCAGCAGCGTAGCAATTGGTGCGGCTGGGGCCAACGTCCTGACTTTC
v_gene: TRBV29-1; j_gene: TRBJ2-1; abundance: .; d_gene: .; CDR3aa: CSVWGIEGSSYNEQFF; CDR3nt: TGCAGCGTGTGGGGGATCGAGGGGAGCTCCTACAATGAGCAGTTCTTC
v_gene: TRBV20-1; j_gene: TRBJ2-1; abundance: few; d_gene: .; CDR3aa: CSARDGGEDEQFF; CDR3nt: TGCAGTGCTAGAGACGGTGGCGAGGATGAGCAGTTCTTC
v_gene: TRBV5-6; j_gene: TRBJ1-5; abundance: many; d_gene: .; CDR3aa: CASSRQGFNQPQHF; CDR3nt: TGTGCCAGCAGCCGCCAGGGGTTCAATCAGCCCCAGCATTTT
v_gene: TRBV29-1; j_gene: TRBJ2-5; abundance: .; d_gene: .; CDR3aa: CSVLVATVQETQYF; CDR3nt: TGCAGCGTCCTAGTAGCGACAGTCCAAGAGACCCAGTACTTC
v_gene: TRBV10-3; j_gene: TRBJ2-6; abundance: few; d_gene: .; CDR3aa: CAISGTAGSGANVLTF; CDR3nt: TGTGCCATCAGTGGTACCGCAGGCTCTGGGGCCAACGTCCTGACTTTC
v_gene: TRBV5-5; j_gene: TRBJ1-2; abundance: .; d_gene: .; CDR3aa: CASSWGSYGYTF; CDR3nt: TGTGCCAGCAGCTGGGGGAGCTATGGCTACACCTTC
v_gene: TRBV20-1; j_gene: TRBJ2-3; abundance: many; d_gene: .; CDR3aa: CSARSGVSTDTQYF; CDR3nt: TGCAGTGCTAGAAGTGGGGTCTCCACAGATACGCAGTATTTT
v_gene: TRBV4-1; j_gene: TRBJ1-3; abundance: many; d_gene: .; CDR3aa: CASSQELPRGGGNTIYF; CDR3nt: TGCGCCAGCAGCCAAGAGCTCCCCAGGGGTGGTGGAAACACCATATATTTT
v_gene: TRBV9; j_gene: TRBJ1-1; abundance: .; d_gene: .; CDR3aa: CASSVVAGGAEAFF; CDR3nt: TGTGCCAGCAGCGTAGTCGCTGGGGGAGCCGAAGCTTTCTTT
v_gene: TRBV6-5; j_gene: TRBJ2-1; abundance: .; d_gene: TRBD2; CDR3aa: CASRESGGVENEQFF; CDR3nt: TGTGCCAGCAGGGAGAGCGGGGGGGTGGAAAATGAGCAGTTCTTC
v_gene: TRBV4-3; j_gene: TRBJ1-2; abundance: .; d_gene: TRBD1; CDR3aa: CASSRVYETGVVRGYTF; CDR3nt: TGCGCCAGCAGCCGTGTGTATGAGACAGGGGTGGTTAGGGGCTACACCTTC
v_gene: TRBV7-9; j_gene: TRBJ1-1; abundance: few; d_gene: TRBD1; CDR3aa: CASSSTPLDPGQLNTEAFF; CDR3nt: TGTGCCAGCAGCTCCACCCCCCTCGATCCGGGACAGCTGAACACTGAAGCTTTCTTT
v_gene: TRBV5-1; j_gene: TRBJ2-3; abundance: .; d_gene: .; CDR3aa: CASSPDLVDTQYF; CDR3nt: TGCGCCAGCAGCCCGGATCTTGTGGATACGCAGTATTTT
v_gene: TRBV11-1; j_gene: TRBJ2-5; abundance: many; d_gene: .; CDR3aa: CASTVGSQETQYF; CDR3nt: TGTGCCAGCACGGTGGGCAGCCAAGAGACCCAGTACTTC
v_gene: TRBV19; j_gene: TRBJ1-3; abundance: many; d_gene: .; CDR3aa: CASSLQLLSGNTIYF; CDR3nt: TGTGCCAGTAGTCTCCAGTTACTCTCTGGAAACACCATATATTTT
v_gene: TRBV10-2; j_gene: TRBJ2-5; abundance: many; d_gene: .; CDR3aa: CASSESQGRAQYF; CDR3nt: TGCGCCAGCAGTGAGTCCCAGGGGAGGGCCCAGTACTTC
v_gene: TRBV6-1; j_gene: TRBJ2-1; abundance: .; d_gene: .; CDR3aa: CASPSGREQFF; CDR3nt: TGTGCCAGCCCCTCCGGCCGTGAGCAGTTCTTC
v_gene: TRBV9; j_gene: TRBJ2-7; abundance: .; d_gene: .; CDR3aa: CASSPTRTDSYEQYF; CDR3nt: TGTGCCAGCAGTCCGACCCGGACAGACTCCTACGAGCAGTACTTC
v_gene: TRBV29-1; j_gene: TRBJ2-5; abundance: many; d_gene: .; CDR3aa: CSVEDPPGGQETQYF; CDR3nt: TGCAGCGTTGAAGATCCCCCCGGGGGCCAAGAGACCCAGTACTTC
v_gene: TRBV7-9; j_gene: TRBJ2-3; abundance: many; d_gene: TRBD1; CDR3aa: CASSPPGTGSLTDTQYF; CDR3nt: TGTGCCAGCAGCCCCCCCGGGACAGGGTCCCTCACAGATACGCAGTATTTT
v_gene: TRBV18; j_gene: TRBJ2-7; abundance: many; d_gene: .; CDR3aa: CASSPAGDSYEQYF; CDR3nt: TGTGCCAGCTCACCAGCAGGGGATTCCTACGAGCAGTACTTC
v_gene: TRBV30; j_gene: TRBJ1-4; abundance: .; d_gene: TRBD1; CDR3aa: CAWSPGGAKKLFF; CDR3nt: TGTGCCTGGTCCCCAGGGGGGGCCAAGAAACTGTTTTTT
v_gene: TRBV20-1; j_gene: TRBJ1-2; abundance: .; d_gene: .; CDR3aa: CSARESRVGNYGYTF; CDR3nt: TGCAGTGCTAGAGAGAGCAGGGTCGGTAACTATGGCTACACCTTC
v_gene: TRBV7-2; j_gene: TRBJ2-5; abundance: few; d_gene: TRBD2; CDR3aa: CASSLLPPASGARKGETQYF; CDR3nt: TGTGCCAGCAGCTTACTGCCTCCGGCTAGCGGGGCTCGCAAGGGAGAGACCCAGTACTTC